This is a list of T cell receptor beta chains from one sample in a study of blood T cell repertoires in COVID-19. TCRdb's table, derived via immunoSEQ multiplex PCR, lists solely in-frame clones and lacks some. Of 150,000 to 200,000 clones in the sample, roughly 90% were seen once. The sample comprised peripheral blood. These receptor sequences come from a man between 60 and 75 years old with active or convalescent COVID-19. Both conserved end residues are part of each CDR3. Part of the rows lack a size; the others show once, few, many or a class for expanded clones.

v_call: TRBV30
clone_size: NA
j_call: TRBJ1-5
cdr3_aa: CAWSWAGGGNQPQHF

v_call: TRBV11-3
clone_size: NA
j_call: TRBJ2-1
cdr3_aa: CASSLGMGLDEQFF

v_call: TRBV6-6
clone_size: NA
j_call: TRBJ1-5
cdr3_aa: CASSSQRNQPQHF

v_call: TRBV7-2
clone_size: NA
j_call: TRBJ2-7
cdr3_aa: CASSLLAGEIGEQYF

v_call: TRBV10-1
clone_size: NA
j_call: TRBJ1-4
cdr3_aa: CASSESSVANEKLFF

v_call: TRBV6-5
clone_size: NA
j_call: TRBJ1-5
cdr3_aa: CASSQGLAQQPQHF

v_call: TRBV5-1
clone_size: NA
j_call: TRBJ2-5
cdr3_aa: CASSPAGIQETQYF

v_call: TRBV18
clone_size: NA
j_call: TRBJ1-1
cdr3_aa: CASSAGTVNTEAFF

v_call: TRBV2
clone_size: few
j_call: TRBJ2-3
cdr3_aa: CASTGGSDTQYF

v_call: TRBV19
clone_size: NA
j_call: TRBJ1-3
cdr3_aa: CASRSMKGSGNTIYF

v_call: TRBV2
clone_size: NA
j_call: TRBJ1-6
cdr3_aa: CASSLTGGLSPLHF

v_call: TRBV19
clone_size: NA
j_call: TRBJ1-2
cdr3_aa: CASSIQGEGGGYTF

v_call: TRBV4-1
clone_size: NA
j_call: TRBJ2-7
cdr3_aa: CASSQLQGSSYEQYF

v_call: TRBV2
clone_size: NA
j_call: TRBJ1-6
cdr3_aa: CASKGARNSPLHF

v_call: TRBV5-1
clone_size: few
j_call: TRBJ2-2
cdr3_aa: CASSSDSPNTGELFF

v_call: TRBV6-4
clone_size: NA
j_call: TRBJ2-5
cdr3_aa: CASSEMGDGREETQYF

v_call: TRBV2
clone_size: once
j_call: TRBJ2-5
cdr3_aa: CASSSDRVETQYF

v_call: TRBV7-2
clone_size: NA
j_call: TRBJ1-1
cdr3_aa: CASSLLTGNTEAFF

v_call: TRBV6-8
clone_size: NA
j_call: TRBJ2-1
cdr3_aa: CAIPPQGGDEQFF

v_call: TRBV16
clone_size: NA
j_call: TRBJ2-3
cdr3_aa: CASSQSRGGADTQYF

v_call: TRBV5-1
clone_size: once
j_call: TRBJ1-2
cdr3_aa: CASRPDRGYSGYTF

v_call: TRBV15
clone_size: once
j_call: TRBJ2-7
cdr3_aa: CATSREALRGYEQYF

v_call: TRBV11-2
clone_size: NA
j_call: TRBJ2-3
cdr3_aa: CASSLAGLVREAQYF

v_call: TRBV15
clone_size: NA
j_call: TRBJ1-4
cdr3_aa: CATSRARGTVDEKLFF

v_call: TRBV19
clone_size: NA
j_call: TRBJ2-3
cdr3_aa: CASSIDKGGPGTGSADTQYF

v_call: TRBV18
clone_size: NA
j_call: TRBJ1-2
cdr3_aa: CASSPSGEGYGYTF

v_call: TRBV7-9
clone_size: few
j_call: TRBJ1-5
cdr3_aa: CASSWGTGDQPQHF

v_call: TRBV14
clone_size: NA
j_call: TRBJ1-2
cdr3_aa: CASSQVRYGYTF

v_call: TRBV12-3/TRBV12-4
clone_size: NA
j_call: TRBJ1-2
cdr3_aa: CASSALRTGPSYF

v_call: TRBV7-9
clone_size: NA
j_call: TRBJ2-2
cdr3_aa: CASSLGPDRRTGELFF

v_call: TRBV19
clone_size: NA
j_call: TRBJ2-3
cdr3_aa: CASSMRASGGSDTQYF

v_call: TRBV29-1
clone_size: NA
j_call: TRBJ2-1
cdr3_aa: CSVLRGRTYSYNEQFF

v_call: TRBV6-5
clone_size: NA
j_call: TRBJ1-4
cdr3_aa: CATRDRGEKLFF

v_call: TRBV7-8
clone_size: NA
j_call: TRBJ1-1
cdr3_aa: CASSRRGLTGNTEAFF

v_call: TRBV9
clone_size: few
j_call: TRBJ2-1
cdr3_aa: CASNPDPGTSGQYNEQFF

v_call: TRBV10-1
clone_size: NA
j_call: TRBJ2-1
cdr3_aa: CASSSSGGPLHNEQFF

v_call: TRBV6-5
clone_size: once
j_call: TRBJ2-2
cdr3_aa: CASAGIISTGELFF

v_call: TRBV11-1
clone_size: NA
j_call: TRBJ2-1
cdr3_aa: CASSRYNEQFF

v_call: TRBV3-1/TRBV3-2
clone_size: NA
j_call: TRBJ2-7
cdr3_aa: CASSLQGQGSYEQYF

v_call: TRBV4-1
clone_size: NA
j_call: TRBJ1-1
cdr3_aa: CASSRNSNTEAFF

v_call: TRBV12-3/TRBV12-4
clone_size: NA
j_call: TRBJ1-4
cdr3_aa: CASSRDNYEKLFF

v_call: TRBV2
clone_size: NA
j_call: TRBJ2-2
cdr3_aa: CASSESPSGGTGELFF

v_call: TRBV2
clone_size: NA
j_call: TRBJ1-1
cdr3_aa: CASIVDSTGYTEAFF

v_call: TRBV3-1/TRBV3-2
clone_size: NA
j_call: TRBJ1-2
cdr3_aa: CASSLQGSPYGYTF

v_call: TRBV2
clone_size: NA
j_call: TRBJ2-1
cdr3_aa: CASIHEGLAGNNEQFF

v_call: TRBV3-1/TRBV3-2
clone_size: NA
j_call: TRBJ1-5
cdr3_aa: CASSQEGQGNQPQHF

v_call: TRBV6-2/TRBV6-3
clone_size: NA
j_call: TRBJ2-5
cdr3_aa: CASSGLAGLETQYF

v_call: TRBV5-1
clone_size: NA
j_call: TRBJ2-7
cdr3_aa: CASSLGSVVISYEQYF

v_call: TRBV30
clone_size: once
j_call: TRBJ2-1
cdr3_aa: CAWIPASGSYNEQFF

v_call: TRBV6-5
clone_size: NA
j_call: TRBJ2-1
cdr3_aa: CASLDRTSGRKEQFF

v_call: TRBV2
clone_size: NA
j_call: TRBJ1-5
cdr3_aa: CASDLGGGPNQPQHF

v_call: TRBV6-5
clone_size: NA
j_call: TRBJ2-2
cdr3_aa: CASKRRGYTGELFF

v_call: TRBV6-1
clone_size: NA
j_call: TRBJ1-2
cdr3_aa: CASSELQTGDGYTF

v_call: TRBV11-2
clone_size: NA
j_call: TRBJ1-2
cdr3_aa: CASSLVGRFGTHGYTF

v_call: TRBV4-1
clone_size: once
j_call: TRBJ2-7
cdr3_aa: CASSQDPTRNYEQYF